These 32 T cell receptor beta chains were sequenced from one sample in a study of CD4 and CD8 cells across lung adenocarcinoma regions. TCRdb analysed the PCR reads with MiXCR anew, one entry per CDR3 protein. The sample includes about 5,200 distinct CDR3 sequences, about 50% of them seen just once. Sequenced sample: CD4+ T cells from the margin of a lung tumor. These receptors were taken from a male donor with lung adenocarcinoma. The CD4 and CD8 labels of this study may be unreliable.

Only one count was recorded for this clonotype. The junction and the germline gene differ at one end; a read error may be behind it. J is TRBJ2-3 and V is TRBV27; 7 nucleotides match TRBD1. The CDR3 has 15 residues. Germline values: CDR1 MNHEY, CDR2 SMNVEV (reference sequence). The CDR3 sequence: CASSAGGRSKNTQYF. In DNA form, the CDR3 reads TGTGCCAGTTCCGCAGGGGGAAGAAGCAAAAATACTCAGTACTTT.

This clonotype ranks as medium-sized. The chain carries TRBV27 and TRBJ1-2; D is ambiguous. The CDR3 runs to 14 residues. Trimming cost V 6 bases and J 2 bases, with 13 bases left between them. Germline lookup yields CDR1 MNHEY and CDR2 SMNVEV (reference sequence). Here the CDR3 DNA reads TGTGCCAGCAGGCCATCCCCTCGGAACTATGGCTACACCTTC. Encoded protein: CASRPSPRNYGYTF.

CDR3 bases: TGTGCCAGCAGGGTCCAGCGGAGAGCCTACGAGCAGTACTTC. Amino acid sequence: CASRVQRRAYEQYF. The chain employs TRBV6-1 and TRBJ2-5; the D gene is possibly TRBD2 (5 bases). The DNA matches TRBJ2-7 better at its end, which makes the J call doubtful. Germline V gene data show CDR1 as MNHNS and CDR2 as SASEGT. The CDR3 covers 14 residues.

This clonotype is labeled as medium-sized (0.01 to 0.1%). The chain links TRBV24-1 to TRBJ2-5; D might be TRBD1 (6 bases). Per germline, CDR1 KGHDR and CDR2 SFDVKD. CDR3 length: 15 residues. V was pared by 4 bases and J by 5 bases, with 16 bases between. As DNA, the CDR3 is TGTGCCACCAGTGACGGGACACCCCGAGGGGAGACCCAGTACTTC. Its translation: CATSDGTPRGETQYF.

CDR3 protein: CASSYTGSSKNIQYF. The CDR3 DNA follows: TGTGCCAGCAGTTACACAGGGTCGTCCAAAAACATTCAGTACTTC. V gene TRBV6-5 combines with J gene TRBJ2-4, with D perhaps TRBD1 (6 bases). V was shortened by 2 bases and J by 2 bases, with 10 bases between the two germline ends. The germline V gene has CDR1 MNHEY and CDR2 SVGAGI. The CDR3 has 15 residues.

This clonotype rates as medium-sized. This rearrangement joins TRBV6-1 to TRBJ2-1; D gene unclear. The J call is doubtful: the DNA matches TRBJ2-7 better. The CDR3 spans 15 residues. Germline V gives CDR1 MNHNS, CDR2 SASEGT. The CDR3 DNA follows: TGTGCCAGCAGTGACCTCGGATGGTCTCTTTACGAGCAGTACTTC. Translated, it gives CASSDLGWSLYEQYF.

The J gene is TRBJ2-4, the V gene TRBV6-1, with 14 bases matching TRBD2. The CDR3 extends over 14 amino acids. Germline assignment: CDR1 MNHNS and CDR2 SASEGT. With 8 bases clipped from V and 15 bases from J, the junction kept 12 bases outside the gene matches. The CDR3 here is CASGGGGLAGGPYF. The DNA for the CDR3 is TGTGCCAGCGGGGGAGGTGGACTAGCGGGAGGTCCGTACTTC.

This chain links TRBV27 with TRBJ2-3; D not certain. Trimming stripped 8 bases from V and 4 bases from J, with 7 bases between. Germline-derived CDR1 and CDR2 are MNHEY and SMNVEV (reference sequence). This CDR3 has 11 amino acids. The CDR3 sequence: CASGPPDTQYF. Here the CDR3 DNA reads TGTGCCAGCGGTCCTCCAGATACGCAGTATTTT.

Only a few counts were recorded for this clonotype. The gene calls are TRBV6-5 and TRBJ2-5; D possibly uses TRBD1 or TRBD2 (6 bases each). Germline V gives CDR1 MNHEY, CDR2 SVGAGI. CDR3 length equals 16 residues. V lost 6 bases and J 11 bases, leaving 28 bases between the germline ends. Written as DNA, the CDR3 is TGTGCCAGCAGCTCCTCGAGGGGGATAACCACGGGGGAGCAGTACTTC. Translation: CASSSSRGITTGEQYF.

The gene calls are TRBV4-1 and TRBJ2-3, with 8 bases identical to TRBD1. V lost 0 bases to trimming and J lost 2 bases; unmatched junction nucleotides: 7. CDR1 MGHRA and CDR2 YSYEKL come from the germline V gene. This CDR3 region has 17 residues. CDR3: CASSQDWRTGITDTQYF. CDR3 nucleotide sequence: TGCGCCAGCAGCCAAGATTGGCGGACAGGGATCACAGATACGCAGTATTTT.

The chain recombines TRBV28 with TRBJ2-2; the match to TRBD2 covers 9 bases. CDR3 length equals 15 residues. V dropped 6 bases and J dropped 5; count of bases not matched to a gene: 7. From germline, CDR1 is MDHEN and CDR2 SYDVKM. The CDR3 region is CASRPAGGNTGELFF. The CDR3 nucleotides are TGTGCCAGCAGGCCAGCGGGAGGAAATACCGGGGAGCTGTTTTTT.

The CDR3 sequence: CASSVELAGGGEQFF. The CDR3, as DNA: TGTGCCAGCAGTGTAGAACTAGCGGGAGGGGGGGAGCAGTTCTTC. The genes are TRBV6-1 and TRBJ2-4; TRBD2 agrees at 13 bases. The DNA end is more similar to TRBJ2-1, so the J call may be wrong. The germline V gene encodes CDR1 MNHNS and CDR2 SASEGT. This CDR3 comprises 15 residues.

In regard to this clonotype: The junction and the germline gene differ at one end; a read error may be behind it. This sequence joins TRBV27 and TRBJ2-3; D unresolved. Germline loops: CDR1 MNHEY, CDR2 SMNVEV (reference sequence). CDR3 size: 16 residues. The CDR3 DNA reads as TGTGCCAGCCGTTTATCCGGGCTGGGCGGCAAAGATACTCAGTATTTT. Translating gives CASRLSGLGGKDTQYF.

A single count supports this clonotype. The chain employs TRBV7-2 and TRBJ2-5; TRBD2 agrees at 13 bases. V dropped 5 bases and J dropped 3; count of bases not matched to a gene: 9. This CDR3 is 17 amino acids long. Germline assignment: CDR1 SGHTA and CDR2 FQGNSA. This CDR3 is CASSPRPGLAGKETQYF. The CDR3 region has the DNA TGTGCCAGCAGCCCACGTCCGGGACTAGCGGGGAAAGAGACCCAGTACTTC.

This chain uses TRBV6-2 or TRBV6-3 with TRBJ2-1, with unresolved D. From germline, CDR1 is MNHEY and CDR2 SVGEGT. The CDR3 sequence is 11 residues long. V lost 2 bases and J 8 bases, leaving 4 bases between the germline ends. The CDR3 nucleotides are TGTGCCAGCAGTTACGGGTATGAGCAGTTCTTC. It codes for CASSYGYEQFF.

The genes are TRBV6-1 and TRBJ2-1, with D perhaps TRBD1 (5 bases). The CDR3 is made up of 11 amino acids. Germline V gives CDR1 MNHNS, CDR2 SASEGT. V lost 5 bases to trimming and J lost 15 bases, with 14 bases between them. The CDR3 nucleotides read TGTGCCAGCAGTAGGGGCCCGCATAGGTTCTTC. This translates into CASSRGPHRFF.

The V gene is TRBV14, the J gene TRBJ1-1; 11 bases are shared with TRBD1. CDR3 length: 15 amino acids. Germline CDR1 reads SGHDN; CDR2 reads FVKESK. V lost 4 bases, J lost 5 bases, and 6 bases stayed unmatched. The CDR3 nucleotides are TGTGCCAGCAGCCTGGACAGGGGGCAGGTGACTGAAGCTTTCTTT. Its translation: CASSLDRGQVTEAFF.

This clonotype is hyperexpanded in the sample. The chain is built from TRBV6-1 and TRBJ2-1; 7 nucleotides line up with TRBD2. Germline assignment: CDR1 MNHNS and CDR2 SASEGT. This CDR3 is 15 amino acids long. V trimming: 2 bases; J trimming: 2 bases; junction bases outside the gene matches: 3. CDR3 nucleotides: TGTGCCAGCAGTGAATGGCTAGCGGCCTACAATGAGCAGTTCTTC. Translated: CASSEWLAAYNEQFF.

This clonotype counts as medium-sized. The CDR3: CASTSAGREGPDTQYF. The DNA for the CDR3 is TGTGCCAGCACCTCCGCGGGGCGGGAGGGCCCAGATACGCAGTATTTT. The chain employs TRBV7-6 and TRBJ2-3; 9 bases are shared with TRBD2. The CDR3 contains 16 residues. Germline CDR1 and CDR2: SGHVS and FNYEAQ. Trimming took 7 bases from V and 4 from J; bases not matched to a gene: 12.

The chain links TRBV6-1 to TRBJ2-4; D is perhaps TRBD2 (7 bases). The J call is doubtful: the DNA matches TRBJ2-5 better. Looked up from germline, CDR1 is MNHNS and CDR2 is SASEGT. The CDR3 totals 14 residues. CDR3 bases: TGTGCCAGCGTCAGACGGGGGGCCGGTGGGACCCAGTACTTC. Amino acid sequence: CASVRRGAGGTQYF.

The chain has TRBV6-5 and TRBJ2-1, with TRBD2 matching over 14 bases. The DNA end is more similar to TRBJ2-7, so the J call may be wrong. Germline V gives CDR1 MNHEY, CDR2 SVGAGI. This CDR3 comprises 17 residues. CDR3 coding DNA: TGTGCCAGCAGTTCGACTAGCGGGAGGGCCGGGGACTACGAGCAGTACTTC. This gives the protein CASSSTSGRAGDYEQYF.

This clonotype is medium-sized within its sample. This chain links TRBV7-2 with TRBJ2-5; no firm D call. CDR1 SGHTA and CDR2 FQGNSA come from the germline V gene. V dropped 1 base and J dropped 5 bases, with 8 bases sitting between them. The CDR3 covers 13 residues. The CDR3 coding sequence is TGTGCCAGCAGCTTAGTGTTACAGGAGACCCAGTACTTC. This sequence encodes CASSLVLQETQYF.

This clonotype was counted a few times. This sequence joins TRBV14 and TRBJ2-1; TRBD1 agrees at 7 bases. The V segment lost 0 bases and the J segment 3 bases; nucleotides outside the gene matches: 5. CDR3 length: 16 residues. CDR1 SGHDN and CDR2 FVKESK come from the germline V gene. DNA for the CDR3: TGTGCCAGCAGCCAAGATGGGGACAGAGGCTACAATGAGCAGTTCTTC. Its translation is CASSQDGDRGYNEQFF.

In its sample, this clonotype ranks as medium-sized. This rearrangement joins TRBV6-1 to TRBJ2-4; perhaps TRBD2 as D (6 bases). Deletions cut 5 bases from V and 3 bases from J, with 14 bases between. CDR1 is MNHNS, CDR2 SASEGT, per germline. The length of the CDR3 is 15 residues. CDR3 bases: TGTGCCAGCAGTCCTCGTGGTAGCGGCAAAAACATTCAGTACTTC. The encoded protein is CASSPRGSGKNIQYF.

This clonotype appeared a few times. This chain links TRBV20-1 with TRBJ2-1, with 11 bases aligning to TRBD2. V lost 5 bases and J lost 3; bases outside the gene matches: 18. The length of the CDR3 is 19 residues. Germline V gene data show CDR1 as DFQATT and CDR2 as SNEGSKA (reference sequence). CDR3 sequence reads: CSAPPGGTSGDLDYNEQFF. Here the CDR3 DNA reads TGCAGTGCTCCCCCGGGGGGGACTAGCGGCGATCTCGACTACAATGAGCAGTTCTTC.

The V gene is TRBV24-1, the J gene TRBJ2-1, with D uncertain. CDR3 length: 13 amino acids. The V end was cut by 6 bases, the J end by 8 bases, with 13 bases between. Germline loops: CDR1 KGHDR, CDR2 SFDVKD. CDR3 protein: CATSWPGSHEQFF. DNA of the CDR3: TGTGCCACCAGTTGGCCAGGTTCCCATGAGCAGTTCTTC.

The chain uses TRBV6-1 and TRBJ2-2; D possibly corresponds to TRBD2 (5 bases). Germline-derived CDR1 and CDR2 are MNHNS and SASEGT. There are 12 residues in the CDR3. V was clipped by 7 bases and J by 3 bases, with 6 bases between them. For the CDR3, the DNA is TGTGCCAGCACCGGGGACACCGGGGAGCTGTTTTTT. Translated: CASTGDTGELFF.

This clonotype occurred many times. The rearrangement joins TRBV6-5 to TRBJ1-1; TRBD1 is a possible D gene (6 bases). CDR1 is MNHEY, CDR2 SVGAGI, per germline. The length of the CDR3 is 15 residues. V was trimmed by 6 bases and J by 4 bases, leaving 18 bases between them. The DNA for the CDR3 is TGTGCCAGCAGCTATGGGGGAGGAGGGGGCACTGAAGCTTTCTTT. Translation: CASSYGGGGGTEAFF.

The chain has TRBV12-3 or TRBV12-4 and TRBJ2-5, with 10 bases lining up with TRBD2. V lost 3 bases, J lost 0 bases, and 7 bases stayed unmatched. This CDR3 region has 17 residues. Here the CDR3 DNA reads TGTGCCAGCAGTTTTTGGGGGACTAGCGCTAACCAAGAGACCCAGTACTTC. It is translated as CASSFWGTSANQETQYF.

The CDR3 DNA is TGTGCCAGCAGTCTTAATACAGAGACTATAGTAAACACCGGGGAGCTGTTTTTT. Its translation: CASSLNTETIVNTGELFF. The gene calls are TRBV6-1 and TRBJ2-2, with D possibly TRBD2 on 5 matching bases. The germline CDR1 and CDR2 sequences are MNHNS and SASEGT. The CDR3 has 18 amino acids. Trimming took 5 bases from V and 2 from J, leaving 21 bases between them.

This chain joins TRBV10-1 and TRBJ2-4, with a tentative D call TRBD2 (7 bases). The CDR3 has 16 residues. The germline gives CDR1 WNHNN, CDR2 SYGVQD (reference sequence). V lost 8 bases and J 13 bases, leaving 30 bases between the germline ends. CDR3 sequence reads: CASGAGGGGAKDTQYF. CDR3 nucleotide sequence: TGCGCCAGCGGCGCCGGGGGAGGGGGAGCCAAAGACACGCAGTACTTC.

This clonotype is large in the sample. This chain connects TRBV10-1 to TRBJ2-1, with 9 bases fitting TRBD2. Unmatched junction bases numbered 7, after V lost 1 base and J lost 9 bases. Per germline, CDR1 WNHNN and CDR2 SYGVQD (reference sequence). The CDR3 covers 15 residues. DNA of the CDR3: TGCGCCAGCAGTGAGTACTTAGCGGGAGTGGGTGAGCAGTTCTTC. Translation gives CASSEYLAGVGEQFF.